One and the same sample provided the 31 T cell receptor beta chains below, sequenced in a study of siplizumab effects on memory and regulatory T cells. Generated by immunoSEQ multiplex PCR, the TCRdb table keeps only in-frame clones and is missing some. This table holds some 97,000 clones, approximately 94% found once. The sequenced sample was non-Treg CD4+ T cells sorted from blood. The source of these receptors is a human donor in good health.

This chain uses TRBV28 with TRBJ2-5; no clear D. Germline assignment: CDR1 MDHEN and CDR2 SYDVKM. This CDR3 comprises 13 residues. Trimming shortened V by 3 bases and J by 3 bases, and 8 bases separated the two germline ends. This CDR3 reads CASSLGGEETQYF. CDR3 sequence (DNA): TGTGCCAGCAGTTTGGGCGGAGAAGAGACCCAGTACTTC.

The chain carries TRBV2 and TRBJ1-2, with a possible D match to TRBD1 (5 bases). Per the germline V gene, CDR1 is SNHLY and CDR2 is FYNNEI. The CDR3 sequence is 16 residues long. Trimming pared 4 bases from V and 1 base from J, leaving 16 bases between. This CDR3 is CASSVVGRTINYGYTF. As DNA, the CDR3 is TGTGCCAGCAGTGTTGTGGGACGGACCATTAACTATGGCTACACCTTC.

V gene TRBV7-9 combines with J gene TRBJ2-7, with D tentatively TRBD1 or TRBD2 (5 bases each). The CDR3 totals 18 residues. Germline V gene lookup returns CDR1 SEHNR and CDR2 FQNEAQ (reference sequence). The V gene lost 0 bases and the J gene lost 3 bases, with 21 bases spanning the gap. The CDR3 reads CASSLARQGEGPNYEQYF. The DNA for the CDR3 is TGTGCCAGCAGCTTAGCGAGGCAGGGTGAGGGTCCAAACTACGAGCAGTACTTC.

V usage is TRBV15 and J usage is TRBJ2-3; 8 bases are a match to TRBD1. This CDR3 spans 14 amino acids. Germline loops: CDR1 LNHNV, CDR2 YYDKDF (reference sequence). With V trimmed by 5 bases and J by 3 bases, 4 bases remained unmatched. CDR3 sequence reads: CATSRGQVTDTQYF. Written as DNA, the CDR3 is TGTGCCACCAGCCGGGGACAGGTAACAGATACGCAGTATTTT. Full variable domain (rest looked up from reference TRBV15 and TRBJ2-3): DAMVIQNPRYQVTQFGKPVTLSCSQTLNHNVMYWYQQKSSQAPKLLFHYYDKDFNNEADTPDNFQSRRPNTSFCFLDIRSPGLGDTAMYLCATSRGQVTDTQYFGPGTRLTVL.

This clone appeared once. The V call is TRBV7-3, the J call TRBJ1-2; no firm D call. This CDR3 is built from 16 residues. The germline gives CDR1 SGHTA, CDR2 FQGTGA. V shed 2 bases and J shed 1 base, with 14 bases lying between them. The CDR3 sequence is CASSLASPDHNYGYTF. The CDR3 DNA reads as TGTGCCAGCAGCTTAGCGTCGCCAGACCATAACTATGGCTACACCTTC.

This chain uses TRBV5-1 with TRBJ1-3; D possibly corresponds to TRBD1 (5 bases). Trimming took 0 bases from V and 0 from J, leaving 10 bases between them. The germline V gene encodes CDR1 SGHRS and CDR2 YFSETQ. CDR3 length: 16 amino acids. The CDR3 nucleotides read TGCGCCAGCAGCTTGGATACAGGAAACTCTGGAAACACCATATATTTT. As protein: CASSLDTGNSGNTIYF.

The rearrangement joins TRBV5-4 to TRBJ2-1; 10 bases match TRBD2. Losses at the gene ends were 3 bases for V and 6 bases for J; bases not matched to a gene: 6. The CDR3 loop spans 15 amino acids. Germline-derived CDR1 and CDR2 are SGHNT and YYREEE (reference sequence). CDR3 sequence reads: CASSSAGGPLNEQFF. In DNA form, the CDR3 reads TGTGCCAGCAGCTCAGCGGGAGGGCCTCTCAATGAGCAGTTCTTC. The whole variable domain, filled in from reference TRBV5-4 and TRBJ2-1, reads ETGVTQSPTHLIKTRGQQVTLRCSSQSGHNTVSWYQQALGQGPQFIFQYYREEENGRGNFPPRFSGLQFPNYSSELNVNALELDDSALYLCASSSAGGPLNEQFFGPGTRLTVL.

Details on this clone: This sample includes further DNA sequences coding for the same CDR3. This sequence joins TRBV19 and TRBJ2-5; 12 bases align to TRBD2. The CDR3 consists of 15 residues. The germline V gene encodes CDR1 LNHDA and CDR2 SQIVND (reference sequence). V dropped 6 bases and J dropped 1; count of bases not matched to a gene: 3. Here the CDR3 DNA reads TGTGCCAGTAGACTGACTAGCGGGGGCCAAGAGACCCAGTACTTC. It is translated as CASRLTSGGQETQYF. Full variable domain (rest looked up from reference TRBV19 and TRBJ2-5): DGGITQSPKYLFRKEGQNVTLSCEQNLNHDAMYWYRQDPGQGLRLIYYSQIVNDFQKGDIAEGYSVSREKKESFPLTVTSAQKNPTAFYLCASRLTSGGQETQYFGPGTRLLVL.

CDR3 loop: CASSQEGLARENIQYF. In DNA, the CDR3 is TGCGCCAGCAGCCAGGAGGGACTAGCGAGAGAAAACATTCAGTACTTC. This sequence joins TRBV4-1 and TRBJ2-4; 10 nucleotides agree with TRBD2. CDR3 size: 16 residues. Germline CDR1 reads MGHRA; CDR2 reads YSYEKL. The V gene end was trimmed by 3 bases and the J gene end by 5 bases; junction bases not matched to a gene: 7.

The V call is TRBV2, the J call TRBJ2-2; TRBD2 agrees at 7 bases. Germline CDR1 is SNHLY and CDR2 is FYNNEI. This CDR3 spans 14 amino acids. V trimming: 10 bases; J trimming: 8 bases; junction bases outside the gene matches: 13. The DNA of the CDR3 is TGTGCCACACGCCCTAGCGGAGTCCCTGGGGAGCTGTTTTTT. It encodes CATRPSGVPGELFF.

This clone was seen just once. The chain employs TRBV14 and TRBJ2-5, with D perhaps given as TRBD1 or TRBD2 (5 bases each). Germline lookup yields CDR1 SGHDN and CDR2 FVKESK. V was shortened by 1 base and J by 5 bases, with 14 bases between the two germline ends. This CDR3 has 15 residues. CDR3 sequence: CASSQVQRDLETQYF. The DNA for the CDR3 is TGTGCCAGCAGCCAAGTTCAGAGGGACCTGGAGACCCAGTACTTC. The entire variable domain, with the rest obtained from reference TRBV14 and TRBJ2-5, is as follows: EAGVTQFPSHSVIEKGQTVTLRCDPISGHDNLYWYRRVMGKEIKFLLHFVKESKQDESGMPNNRFLAERTGGTYSTLKVQPAELEDSGVYFCASSQVQRDLETQYFGPGTRLLVL.

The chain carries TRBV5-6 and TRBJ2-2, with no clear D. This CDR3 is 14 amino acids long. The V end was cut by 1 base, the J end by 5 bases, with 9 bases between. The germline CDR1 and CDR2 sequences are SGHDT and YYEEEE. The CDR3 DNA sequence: TGTGCCAGCAGCTTGTGGTACCAAACCGGGGAGCTGTTTTTT. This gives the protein CASSLWYQTGELFF.

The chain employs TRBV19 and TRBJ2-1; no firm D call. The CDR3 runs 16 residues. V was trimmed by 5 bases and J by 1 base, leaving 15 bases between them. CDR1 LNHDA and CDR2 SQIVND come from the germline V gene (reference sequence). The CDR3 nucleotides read TGTGCCAGTAGTGTGCCAGCGTTAAGTTCCTACAATGAGCAGTTCTTC. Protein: CASSVPALSSYNEQFF.

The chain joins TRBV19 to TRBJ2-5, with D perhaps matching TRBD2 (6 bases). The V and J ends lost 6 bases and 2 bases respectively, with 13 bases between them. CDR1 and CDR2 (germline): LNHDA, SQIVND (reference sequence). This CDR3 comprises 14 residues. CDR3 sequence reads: CASRGRQRQETQYF. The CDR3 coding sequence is TGTGCCAGTAGGGGGAGGCAGAGACAAGAGACCCAGTACTTC.

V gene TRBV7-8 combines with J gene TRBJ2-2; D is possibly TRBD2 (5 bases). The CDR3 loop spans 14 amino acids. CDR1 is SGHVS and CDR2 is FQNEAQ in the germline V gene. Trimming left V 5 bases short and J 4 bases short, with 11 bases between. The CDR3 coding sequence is TGTGCCAGCAGCCGAGGACTCAGCACCGGGGAGCTGTTTTTT. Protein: CASSRGLSTGELFF. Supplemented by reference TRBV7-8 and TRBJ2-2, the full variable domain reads GAGVSQSPRYKVAKRGQDVALRCDPISGHVSLFWYQQALGQGPEFLTYFQNEAQLDKSGLPSDRFFAERPEGSVSTLKIQRTQQEDSAVYLCASSRGLSTGELFFGEGSRLTVL.

CDR3 nucleotide sequence: TGTGCCAGCAGACCTGGAGGGAGGGGTGAAAAACTGTTTTTT. Translated: CASRPGGRGEKLFF. The V call is TRBV6-6, the J call TRBJ1-4, with D maybe TRBD1 (5 bases). Germline V gene sequence: CDR1 MNHNY, CDR2 SVGAGI (reference sequence). The CDR3 covers 14 residues. The V end was cut by 6 bases, the J end by 7 bases, with 15 bases between.

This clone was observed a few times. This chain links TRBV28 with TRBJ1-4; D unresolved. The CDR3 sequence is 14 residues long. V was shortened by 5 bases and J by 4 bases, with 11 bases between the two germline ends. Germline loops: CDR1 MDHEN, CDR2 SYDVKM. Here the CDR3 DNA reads TGTGCCAGCAGTCCGACCCCCTTTAATGAAAAACTGTTTTTT. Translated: CASSPTPFNEKLFF.

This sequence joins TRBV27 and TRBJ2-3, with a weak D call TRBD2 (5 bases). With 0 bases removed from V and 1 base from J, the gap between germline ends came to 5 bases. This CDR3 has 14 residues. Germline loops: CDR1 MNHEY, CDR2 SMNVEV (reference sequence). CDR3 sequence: CASSLSRGTDTQYF. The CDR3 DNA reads TGTGCCAGCAGTTTATCGCGGGGCACAGATACGCAGTATTTT.

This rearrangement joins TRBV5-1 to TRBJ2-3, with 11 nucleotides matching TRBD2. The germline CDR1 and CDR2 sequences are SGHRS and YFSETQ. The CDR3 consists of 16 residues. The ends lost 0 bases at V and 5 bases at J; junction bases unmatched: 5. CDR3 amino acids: CASSLGSGRAGDTQYF. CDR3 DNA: TGCGCCAGCAGCTTGGGTAGCGGGAGGGCCGGAGATACGCAGTATTTT.

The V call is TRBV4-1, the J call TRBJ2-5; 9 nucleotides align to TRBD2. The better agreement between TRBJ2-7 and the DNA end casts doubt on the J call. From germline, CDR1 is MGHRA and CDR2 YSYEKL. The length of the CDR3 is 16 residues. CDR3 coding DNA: TGCGCCAGCAGCCACTGGCCCGCGGGAGGGAAATACGAGCAGTACTTC. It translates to CASSHWPAGGKYEQYF.

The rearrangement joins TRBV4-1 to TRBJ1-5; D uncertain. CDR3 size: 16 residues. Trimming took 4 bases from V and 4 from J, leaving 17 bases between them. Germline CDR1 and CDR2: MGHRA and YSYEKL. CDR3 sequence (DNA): TGCGCCAGCAGCCCAAAGACCCGGCCAGGTAATCAGCCCCAGCATTTT. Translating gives CASSPKTRPGNQPQHF.

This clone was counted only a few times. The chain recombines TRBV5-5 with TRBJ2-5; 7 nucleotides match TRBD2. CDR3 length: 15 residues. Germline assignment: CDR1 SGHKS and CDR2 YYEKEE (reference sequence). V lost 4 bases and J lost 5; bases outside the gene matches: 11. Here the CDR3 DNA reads TGTGCCAGCAGCGTACCCGGGAGGTCGCAGGAGACCCAGTACTTC. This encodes CASSVPGRSQETQYF.

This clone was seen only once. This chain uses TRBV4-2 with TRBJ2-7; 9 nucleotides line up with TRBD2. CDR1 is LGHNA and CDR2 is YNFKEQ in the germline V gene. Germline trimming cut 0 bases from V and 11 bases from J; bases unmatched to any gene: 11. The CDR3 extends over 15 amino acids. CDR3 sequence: CASSQEWSGRREEYF. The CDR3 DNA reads TGTGCCAGCAGCCAAGAATGGAGCGGGAGGCGAGAGGAGTACTTC.

CDR3 residues: CASSRLYNEQFF. In nucleotides, the CDR3 is TGTGCCAGCAGTAGACTATACAATGAGCAGTTCTTC. The chain is built from TRBV5-6 and TRBJ2-1; weak D call: TRBD2 (5 bases). Trimming stripped 5 bases from V and 4 bases from J, with 7 bases between. The CDR3 sequence is 12 residues long. CDR1 SGHDT and CDR2 YYEEEE come from the germline V gene.

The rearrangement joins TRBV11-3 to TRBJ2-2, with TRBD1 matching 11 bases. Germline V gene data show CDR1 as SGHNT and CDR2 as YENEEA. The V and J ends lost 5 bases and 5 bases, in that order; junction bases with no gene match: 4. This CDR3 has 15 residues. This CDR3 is CASSRGTGGTGELFF. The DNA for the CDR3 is TGTGCCAGCAGCCGGGGGACAGGGGGGACCGGGGAGCTGTTTTTT.

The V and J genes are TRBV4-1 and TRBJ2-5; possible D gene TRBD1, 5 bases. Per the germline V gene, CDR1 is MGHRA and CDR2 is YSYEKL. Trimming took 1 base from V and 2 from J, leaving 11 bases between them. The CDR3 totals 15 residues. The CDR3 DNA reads TGCGCCAGCAGCCAAGTGGGGCAAAAACAAGAGACCCAGTACTTC. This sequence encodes CASSQVGQKQETQYF.

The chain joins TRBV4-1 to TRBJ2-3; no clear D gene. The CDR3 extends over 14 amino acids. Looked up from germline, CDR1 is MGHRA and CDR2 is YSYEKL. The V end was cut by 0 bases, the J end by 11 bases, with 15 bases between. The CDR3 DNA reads TGCGCCAGCAGCCAAGAAAGGCTGGGAATCGGGCAGTATTTT. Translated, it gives CASSQERLGIGQYF.

Here the CDR3 reads CASIMGLGDTQYF. CDR3 DNA sequence: TGTGCCAGCATTATGGGACTGGGGGATACGCAGTATTTT. The chain is built from TRBV2 and TRBJ2-3; maybe TRBD2 (6 bases). The CDR3 runs to 13 residues. CDR1 is SNHLY and CDR2 is FYNNEI in the germline V gene. V dropped 7 bases and J dropped 6 bases, with 14 bases sitting between them.

CDR3: CASSVLAGGTSGLNTGELFF. In DNA form, the CDR3 reads TGCGCCAGCAGCGTCCTGGCGGGGGGCACTAGCGGCCTGAACACCGGGGAGCTGTTTTTT. The V and J genes are TRBV5-1 and TRBJ2-2, with TRBD2 matching over 8 bases. CDR3 length equals 20 residues. Germline CDR1 reads SGHRS; CDR2 reads YFSETQ. Trimming removed 4 bases from V and 1 base from J; junction bases left unmatched: 18.

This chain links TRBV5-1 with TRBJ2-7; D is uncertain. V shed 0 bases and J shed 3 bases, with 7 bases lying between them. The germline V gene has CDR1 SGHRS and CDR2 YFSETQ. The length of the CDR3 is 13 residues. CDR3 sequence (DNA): TGCGCCAGCAGCTTGGCTTGGGGCTACGAGCAGTACTTC. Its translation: CASSLAWGYEQYF.

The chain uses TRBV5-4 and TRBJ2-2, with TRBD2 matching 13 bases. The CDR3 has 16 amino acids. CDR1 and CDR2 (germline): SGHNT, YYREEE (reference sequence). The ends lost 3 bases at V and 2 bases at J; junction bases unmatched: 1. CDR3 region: CASSSGLAGNTGELFF. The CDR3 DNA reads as TGTGCCAGCAGCTCGGGACTAGCGGGAAACACCGGGGAGCTGTTTTTT.